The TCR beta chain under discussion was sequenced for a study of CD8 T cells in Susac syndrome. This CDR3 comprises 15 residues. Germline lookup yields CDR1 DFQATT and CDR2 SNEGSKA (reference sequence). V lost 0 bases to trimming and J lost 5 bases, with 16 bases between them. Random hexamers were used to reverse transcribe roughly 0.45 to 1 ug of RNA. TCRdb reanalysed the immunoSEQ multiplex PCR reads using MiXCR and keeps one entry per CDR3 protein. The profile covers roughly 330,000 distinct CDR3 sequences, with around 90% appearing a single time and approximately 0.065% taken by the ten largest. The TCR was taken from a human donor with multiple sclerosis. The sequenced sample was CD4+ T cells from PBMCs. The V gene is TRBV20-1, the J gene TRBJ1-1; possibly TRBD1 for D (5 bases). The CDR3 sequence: CSARDLPGLGTEAFF. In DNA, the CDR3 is TGCAGTGCTAGAGACTTACCAGGGCTGGGAACTGAAGCTTTCTTT.